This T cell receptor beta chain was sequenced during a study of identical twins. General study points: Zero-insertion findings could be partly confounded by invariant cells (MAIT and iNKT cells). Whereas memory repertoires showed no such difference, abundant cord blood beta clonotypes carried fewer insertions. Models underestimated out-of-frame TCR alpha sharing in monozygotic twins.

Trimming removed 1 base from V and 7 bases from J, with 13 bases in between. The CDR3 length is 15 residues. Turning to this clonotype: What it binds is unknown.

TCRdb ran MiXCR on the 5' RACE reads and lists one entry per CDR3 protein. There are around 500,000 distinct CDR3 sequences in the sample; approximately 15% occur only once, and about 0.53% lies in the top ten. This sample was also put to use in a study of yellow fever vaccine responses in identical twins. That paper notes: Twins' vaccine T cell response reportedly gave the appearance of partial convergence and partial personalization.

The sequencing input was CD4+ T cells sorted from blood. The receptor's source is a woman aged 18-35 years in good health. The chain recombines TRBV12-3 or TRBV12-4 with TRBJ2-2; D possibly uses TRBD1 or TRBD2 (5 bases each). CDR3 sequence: CASSLGLRDGGELFF. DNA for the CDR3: TGTGCCAGCAGTTTAGGACTCAGGGACGGCGGGGAGCTGTTTTTT.